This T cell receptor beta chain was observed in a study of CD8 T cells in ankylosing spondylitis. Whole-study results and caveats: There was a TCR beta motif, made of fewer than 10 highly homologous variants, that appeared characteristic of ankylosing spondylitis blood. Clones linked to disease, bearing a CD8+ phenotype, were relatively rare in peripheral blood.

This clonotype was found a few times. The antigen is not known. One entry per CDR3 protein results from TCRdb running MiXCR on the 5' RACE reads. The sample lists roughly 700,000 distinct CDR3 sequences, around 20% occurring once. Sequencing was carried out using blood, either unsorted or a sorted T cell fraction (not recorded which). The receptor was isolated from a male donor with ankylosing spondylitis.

DNA for the CDR3: TGTGCCAGCAGGATCCGGCAGACAGGCTCCTACGAGCAGTACTTC. Translating gives CASRIRQTGSYEQYF. The J gene is TRBJ2-7, the V gene TRBV5-6; TRBD1 might be the D (6 bases). Between the trimmed V and J ends, which lost 5 bases and 0 bases, there was a span of 15 bases. Germline assignment: CDR1 SGHDT and CDR2 YYEEEE. CDR3 length: 15 residues.